What follows are 18 T cell receptor beta chains derived from one specimen sequenced in a study of blood T cell repertoires in COVID-19. The table came from immunoSEQ multiplex PCR; TCRdb's copy has only in-frame clones and leaves some out. Among approximately 270,000 clones, about four fifths were seen once, and the ten largest hold more than 7%. The sample taken for sequencing was peripheral blood. The origin of the receptors is an elderly man with acute or convalescent COVID-19.

The chain has TRBV11-3 and TRBJ2-7; 10 nucleotides agree with TRBD1. CDR1 and CDR2 from the germline V gene are SGHNT and YENEEA. The CDR3 is 15 amino acids. V lost 5 bases and J lost 2; bases outside the gene matches: 6. CDR3 sequence (DNA): TGTGCCAGCAGCCAAAGACAGGGGGCGGCCTACGAGCAGTACTTC. It is translated as CASSQRQGAAYEQYF.

The chain recombines TRBV5-1 with TRBJ2-3; no reliable D call. The germline V gene has CDR1 SGHRS and CDR2 YFSETQ. This CDR3 has 16 residues. Between the trimmed V and J ends, which lost 0 bases and 3 bases, there was a span of 14 bases. Here the CDR3 reads CASSLARGIRTDTQYF. The CDR3 nucleotides are TGCGCCAGCAGCTTGGCCCGCGGAATTCGGACAGATACGCAGTATTTT.

CDR3 in DNA: TGTGCCAGCAGCTTAGGTAGTAGAGAGACCCAGTACTTC. It specifies CASSLGSRETQYF. The chain employs TRBV7-2 and TRBJ2-5; no definite D call. CDR3 size: 13 residues. With 1 base removed from V and 4 bases from J, the gap between germline ends came to 7 bases. Germline CDR1 and CDR2: SGHTA and FQGNSA.

The chain has TRBV6-6 and TRBJ1-5; D might be TRBD1 (5 bases). V was shortened by 7 bases and J by 1 base, with 17 bases between the two germline ends. CDR3 size: 16 residues. Germline V gene sequence: CDR1 MNHNY, CDR2 SVGAGI (reference sequence). As DNA, the CDR3 is TGTGCCAGCATGGCCCGGGAGAAGGGGAGCAATCAGCCCCAGCATTTT. Translation gives CASMAREKGSNQPQHF.

The CDR3 region is CASSRAGGTNEKLFF. For the CDR3, the DNA is TGTGCCAGCAGCCGAGCAGGGGGAACTAATGAAAAACTGTTTTTT. The chain joins TRBV7-8 to TRBJ1-4; 7 nucleotides line up with TRBD1. After removal of 5 bases from V and 1 base from J, the junction contained 4 bases not matched to a gene. Per the germline V gene, CDR1 is SGHVS and CDR2 is FQNEAQ. The CDR3 length is 15 residues.

The chain uses TRBV7-2 and TRBJ1-4; the D is unclear. Germline assignment: CDR1 SGHTA and CDR2 FQGNSA. The germline V and J ends were trimmed by 4 bases and 8 bases, with 17 bases remaining between them. The CDR3 is 15 residues long. CDR3 residues: CASSSRLTGGEKLFF. In DNA, the CDR3 is TGTGCCAGCAGCTCTAGGTTAACTGGAGGGGAAAAACTGTTTTTT.

The rearrangement joins TRBV3-1 (or the pseudogene TRBV3-2) to TRBJ2-2; the match to TRBD1 covers 10 bases. The ends lost 4 bases at V and 4 bases at J; junction bases unmatched: 12. This CDR3 comprises 18 residues. Germline V gene lookup returns CDR1 LGHDT and CDR2 YNNKEL (reference sequence). CDR3 loop: CASSPRKSGTGVTGELFF. The CDR3 nucleotides are TGTGCCAGCAGCCCCCGAAAATCTGGGACAGGGGTCACCGGGGAGCTGTTTTTT.

This sequence joins TRBV19 and TRBJ1-2, with a weak D call TRBD1 (5 bases). V was trimmed by 3 bases and J by 4 bases, leaving 12 bases between them. From germline, CDR1 is LNHDA and CDR2 SQIVND (reference sequence). This CDR3 comprises 14 residues. This CDR3 is CASSMSQGGYGYTF. CDR3 coding DNA: TGTGCCAGTAGTATGTCCCAGGGTGGCTATGGCTACACCTTC.

The chain employs TRBV19 and TRBJ1-3; D gene ambiguous. V gave up 6 bases and J gave up 2 bases, with 8 bases separating them. Per germline, CDR1 LNHDA and CDR2 SQIVND (reference sequence). The CDR3 loop spans 13 amino acids. Here the CDR3 reads CASRNSPGNTIYF. The CDR3 DNA follows: TGTGCCAGTAGGAACAGCCCTGGAAACACCATATATTTT.

V and J are TRBV6-6 and TRBJ1-1; 9 bases are a match to TRBD1. Germline assignment: CDR1 MNHNY and CDR2 SVGAGI (reference sequence). The CDR3 totals 15 residues. V lost 8 bases and J lost 3; bases outside the gene matches: 10. CDR3 in amino acids: CASFSQGARDTEAFF. CDR3 DNA: TGTGCCAGCTTCTCACAGGGGGCACGGGACACTGAAGCTTTCTTT.

The chain has TRBV5-1 and TRBJ1-1; D remains unclear. The CDR3 contains 13 residues. The V end lost 2 bases, the J end lost 3 bases, and 8 bases lay between the germline ends. Looked up from germline, CDR1 is SGHRS and CDR2 is YFSETQ. In DNA form, the CDR3 reads TGCGCCAGCAGCTTCTACCTGGACACTGAAGCTTTCTTT. Translated, it gives CASSFYLDTEAFF.

The rearrangement links TRBV7-6 to TRBJ2-3; D may be TRBD2 (5 bases). Per germline, CDR1 SGHVS and CDR2 FNYEAQ. The germline V and J ends were trimmed by 0 bases and 1 base, with 14 bases remaining between them. The CDR3 contains 17 residues. In DNA, the CDR3 is TGTGCCAGCAGCTTAGCTCACAGCGGATCTGGCACAGATACGCAGTATTTT. Translated, it gives CASSLAHSGSGTDTQYF.

The chain joins TRBV5-6 to TRBJ2-1; 8 nucleotides match TRBD1. This CDR3 is 15 amino acids long. CDR1 is SGHDT and CDR2 is YYEEEE in the germline V gene. V gave up 0 bases and J gave up 6 bases; unmatched junction bases: 5. CDR3 in amino acids: CASSLGQGHGNEQFF. DNA of the CDR3: TGTGCCAGCAGCTTGGGACAGGGGCACGGCAATGAGCAGTTCTTC.

This clone was seen a handful of times. The junction does not match germline at one end; this may be a read error. CDR3 nucleotide sequence: TGTGCCAGCAGTGAAGCGCTTCGGGGACAGGGGGGATACTTC. This encodes CASSEALRGQGGYF. The rearrangement uses TRBV2 and TRBJ1-2; 11 bases line up with TRBD1. Germline V gives CDR1 SNHLY, CDR2 FYNNEI. The CDR3 loop spans 14 amino acids.

This clone came up once. The chain couples TRBV20-1 to TRBJ2-5; D is unclear. The CDR3 has 11 amino acids. Deletions cut 0 bases from V and 6 bases from J, with 5 bases between. Looked up from germline, CDR1 is DFQATT and CDR2 is SNEGSKA (reference sequence). The DNA for the CDR3 is TGCAGTGCTAGAGATCCCAAGACCCAGTACTTC. Encoded protein: CSARDPKTQYF.

This chain connects TRBV6-5 to TRBJ2-2; 10 nucleotides match TRBD1. The CDR3 extends over 15 amino acids. J gave up 5 bases and V 0 bases, and 0 bases lay outside the gene matches. CDR1 is MNHEY, CDR2 SVGAGI, per germline. CDR3 sequence (DNA): TGTGCCAGCAGTTACTCGGGACAGGGGACCGGGGAGCTGTTTTTT. Encoded protein: CASSYSGQGTGELFF.

The chain is built from TRBV6-5 and TRBJ2-1, with a weak D call TRBD2 (6 bases). Germline CDR1 MNHEY, CDR2 SVGAGI. Trimming left V 2 bases short and J 5 bases short, with 10 bases between. The CDR3 has 14 amino acids. As DNA, the CDR3 is TGTGCCAGCAGTTACGGCGGGGCCAACAATGAGCAGTTCTTC. It is translated as CASSYGGANNEQFF.

V is TRBV5-1 and J is TRBJ2-1, with a tentative D call TRBD1 (6 bases). V lost 7 bases and J lost 5, with 19 bases in between. This CDR3 contains 15 residues. The germline gives CDR1 SGHRS, CDR2 YFSETQ. CDR3 sequence (DNA): TGCGCCAGCCGCAGGGGAACAGGGTCCAACAATGAGCAGTTCTTC. It codes for CASRRGTGSNNEQFF.